These T cell receptor beta chains were read from a single sample in a study of CD8 T cells in ankylosing spondylitis. TCRdb used MiXCR to reprocess the 5' RACE reads, holding one entry per CDR3 protein. Of 200,000 or so distinct CDR3 sequences listed, 13% are singletons. The specimen was blood, either unsorted or a sorted T cell fraction (not recorded which). The receptors come from a female donor with ankylosing spondylitis or in good health (not recorded which). Both conserved end residues are part of each CDR3. A D gene is named only where the DNA matches it firmly. Clone size is given for some rows only: seen once, a few or many times, or a class if the clone is expanded.

cdr3_aa cdr3_nt cdr3_length d_call j_call v_call clone_size
CASSTTGTGQPQHF TGTGCCAGCAGTACCACCGGGACCGGGCAGCCCCAGCATTTT 14 NA TRBJ1-5 TRBV7-2 few
CASSQIPSSYEQYF TGTGCCAGCAGCCAAATCCCAAGCTCCTACGAGCAGTACTTC 14 NA TRBJ2-7 TRBV4-2 many
CASSLDGRSTDTQYF TGTGCCAGCAGCTTAGACGGGAGGAGCACAGATACGCAGTATTTT 15 TRBD2 TRBJ2-3 TRBV11-3 many
CASSQGQINSPLHF TGTGCCAGCAGCCAGGGGCAGATAAATTCACCCCTCCACTTT 14 NA TRBJ1-6 TRBV4-2 many
CSAPWGPQGGYTF TGCAGTGCTCCCTGGGGGCCCCAGGGTGGCTACACCTTC 13 NA TRBJ1-2 TRBV20-1 many
CASSYVRGINTGELFF TGTGCCAGCAGCTACGTCAGGGGAATAAACACCGGGGAGCTGTTTTTT 16 NA TRBJ2-2 TRBV7-2 many
CATSDYSYEQYF TGTGCCACCAGTGACTACAGCTACGAGCAGTACTTC 12 NA TRBJ2-7 TRBV24-1 many
CASTTDGPNSPLHF TGTGCCAGCACCACCGACGGACCTAATTCACCCCTCCACTTT 14 NA TRBJ1-6 TRBV7-2 many
CSAPDDTGTSGGSYNEQFF TGCAGTGCACCTGACGATACCGGGACTAGCGGGGGCTCCTACAATGAGCAGTTCTTC 19 TRBD2 TRBJ2-1 TRBV20-1 many
CASSTGLWSEQFF TGTGCCAGCAGTACGGGACTATGGAGTGAGCAGTTCTTC 13 TRBD2 TRBJ2-1 TRBV12-3/TRBV12-4 NA
CASSGARNEQFF TGTGCCAGCAGCGGGGCAAGGAATGAGCAGTTCTTC 12 NA TRBJ2-1 TRBV3-1 NA
CASSYSWVGPSEQYF TGTGCCAGCAGTTACTCCTGGGTTGGGCCCTCCGAGCAGTACTTC 15 NA TRBJ2-7 TRBV6-5 NA
CATTGTGGYEQFF TGTGCCACAACCGGGACAGGGGGCTATGAGCAGTTCTTC 13 TRBD1 TRBJ2-1 TRBV6-1 many
CASSLHPGGPTGELFF TGTGCCAGCAGTTTACATCCGGGAGGCCCTACCGGGGAGCTGTTTTTT 16 TRBD2 TRBJ2-2 TRBV12-3/TRBV12-4 many
CASSFEYYNEQFF TGTGCCAGCAGTTTCGAGTACTACAATGAGCAGTTCTTC 13 NA TRBJ2-1 TRBV27 NA
CASRESANTGELFF TGTGCCAGCAGGGAGAGCGCGAACACCGGGGAGCTGTTTTTT 14 NA TRBJ2-2 TRBV7-3 NA
CASSPVKGAGGYTF TGTGCCAGCAGTCCCGTGAAGGGGGCGGGTGGCTACACCTTC 14 TRBD1 TRBJ1-2 TRBV28 NA
CASSPRTGAYEQFF TGTGCCAGCAGCCCTCGGACAGGTGCCTACGAGCAGTTCTTC 14 TRBD1 TRBJ2-1 TRBV28 NA
CASSRRQNTEAFF TGTGCCAGCAGTCGACGACAGAACACTGAAGCTTTCTTT 13 NA TRBJ1-1 TRBV6-2/TRBV6-3 few
CASSLDIATAETQYF TGTGCCAGCAGCTTAGATATCGCGACAGCCGAGACCCAGTACTTC 15 NA TRBJ2-5 TRBV7-2 many
CSARDTSGSANEQFF TGCAGTGCTAGAGATACCAGCGGGAGTGCGAATGAGCAGTTCTTC 15 TRBD2 TRBJ2-1 TRBV20-1 many
CASSLAGVELSQPQHF TGTGCCAGCAGTTTAGCAGGGGTAGAGCTTAGTCAGCCCCAGCATTTT 16 NA TRBJ1-5 TRBV28 many
CSARAPWDRPSSGNTIYF TGCAGTGCTAGGGCCCCCTGGGACAGGCCGAGCTCTGGAAACACCATATATTTT 18 TRBD1 TRBJ1-3 TRBV20-1 NA
CASSSPAGTYEQYF TGTGCCAGCAGCTCCCCAGCGGGTACCTACGAGCAGTACTTC 14 NA TRBJ2-7 TRBV7-2 NA
CASSQVEYSGLSMDF TGTGCCAGCAGCCAAGTCGAATACAGCGGGCTATCAATGGATTTT 15 NA TRBJ2-3 TRBV4-2 many
CASSVDSESYEQYF TGTGCCAGCAGCGTGGATAGCGAGAGCTACGAGCAGTACTTC 14 NA TRBJ2-7 TRBV9 many
CASGTTGKAGELFF TGTGCCAGCGGAACGACAGGGAAGGCCGGGGAGCTGTTTTTT 14 TRBD1 TRBJ2-2 TRBV9 many
CASIPARSAYEQYF TGTGCCAGCATTCCGGCCAGGAGCGCCTACGAGCAGTACTTC 14 NA TRBJ2-7 TRBV6-2/TRBV6-3 NA
CASSQDLVSAAEQFF TGCGCCAGCAGCCAAGATTTGGTTAGCGCGGCTGAGCAGTTCTTC 15 NA TRBJ2-1 TRBV4-3 many
CSARVRVSAGELFF TGCAGTGCTAGAGTTCGGGTTTCGGCCGGGGAGCTGTTTTTT 14 NA TRBJ2-2 TRBV20-1 many
CASGYPLQETQCF TGTGCCAGCGGCTACCCCCTGCAAGAGACCCAGTGCTTC 13 NA TRBJ2-5 TRBV6-2/TRBV6-3 NA
CASSYSWIFYNEQFF TGTGCCAGCAGTTACTCATGGATTTTCTACAATGAGCAGTTCTTC 15 NA TRBJ2-1 TRBV6-2/TRBV6-3 many
CASTHRAGGPIGELFF TGTGCCAGCACCCACAGAGCGGGAGGGCCAATCGGGGAGCTGTTTTTT 16 TRBD2 TRBJ2-2 TRBV7-2 many
CNPSQDTQYF TGTAACCCTAGCCAAGATACGCAGTATTTT 10 NA TRBJ2-3 TRBV28 many
CAWGYRIPPEAFF TGTGCCTGGGGTTACAGGATCCCGCCCGAAGCTTTCTTT 13 NA TRBJ1-1 TRBV30 NA
CASSSNLETEAFF TGTGCCAGCAGCTCCAACTTGGAAACTGAAGCTTTCTTT 13 NA TRBJ1-1 TRBV7-3 few
CASSETTGGADTQYF TGTGCCAGCAGCGAAACAACAGGGGGTGCAGATACGCAGTATTTT 15 TRBD1 TRBJ2-3 TRBV9 many
CASSLASGIYNEQFF TGTGCCAGCAGCTTAGCTAGCGGGATCTACAATGAGCAGTTCTTC 15 TRBD2 TRBJ2-1 TRBV7-2 NA
CSATASGTGGDEQYF TGCAGTGCTACCGCTTCCGGGACAGGGGGGGACGAGCAGTACTTC 15 TRBD1 TRBJ2-7 TRBV20-1 once
CASSSGTVSYNEQFF TGTGCCAGCAGCTCCGGGACCGTCTCCTACAATGAGCAGTTCTTC 15 NA TRBJ2-1 TRBV5-6 NA
CASSVHLNTEAFF TGTGCCAGCAGCGTCCACTTGAACACTGAAGCTTTCTTT 13 NA TRBJ1-1 TRBV14 many
CASSSSGGTGGSYEQYF TGTGCCAGCAGTTCCAGCGGCGGGACAGGGGGTTCCTACGAGCAGTACTTC 17 TRBD1 TRBJ2-7 TRBV6-5 few
CASSTLGGRMSNTGELFF TGTGCCAGCAGTACCCTAGGGGGGCGAATGTCGAACACCGGGGAGCTGTTTTTT 18 NA TRBJ2-2 TRBV6-1 many
CASSAQGVFGGYTF TGTGCCAGCAGCGCCCAGGGAGTGTTCGGGGGCTACACCTTC 14 NA TRBJ1-2 TRBV12-3/TRBV12-4 few
CAPPGTKFSYEQYF TGTGCCCCGCCCGGAACAAAATTCTCCTACGAGCAGTACTTC 14 NA TRBJ2-7 TRBV12-3/TRBV12-4 NA
CASSLGDREETQYF TGTGCCAGCAGTTTAGGAGACAGGGAAGAGACCCAGTACTTC 14 TRBD1 TRBJ2-5 TRBV12-3/TRBV12-4 NA
CASSLGQKNNEQFF TGTGCCAGCAGCCTCGGACAGAAGAACAATGAGCAGTTCTTC 14 NA TRBJ2-1 TRBV9 many
CASSQGRTAEAFF TGTGCCAGCAGCCAGGGACGGACCGCTGAAGCTTTCTTT 13 NA TRBJ1-1 TRBV27 many
CAWTVGNSPLHF TGTGCCTGGACGGTTGGGAATTCACCCCTCCACTTT 12 NA TRBJ1-6 TRBV30 many
CASSLGTSSFEQYF TGTGCCAGCAGCTTGGGGACTAGTAGCTTCGAGCAGTACTTC 14 TRBD2 TRBJ2-7 TRBV7-9 few
CASSSGQHYGYTF TGTGCCAGCAGTTCGGGACAGCACTATGGCTACACCTTC 13 TRBD1 TRBJ1-2 TRBV27 many